The 26 T cell receptor beta chains presented below share a single source sample, sequenced in a study of chemoradiotherapy in HPV16-positive cancers (dated by TCRdb to 2022 to 2024). Library method: the immunoSEQ multiplex PCR assay. TCRdb holds this immuneACCESS table with in-frame rearrangements only. Some clones are missing; in checked studies, unresolved V genes explain under half, and the rest has no known cause. This sample gives around 30,000 clones in total; approximately 92% of them show up just once. The top ten clones comprise approximately 3.7% of the sample. Source: blood, taken from a patient who underwent chemoradiotherapy. These receptors all stem from a human donor with HPV-associated anogenital cancer.

The count of this clone is one. V is TRBV11-3 and J is TRBJ1-3; 10 positions match TRBD1. The CDR3 runs to 15 residues. Trimming at V came to 5 bases and at J to 1 base, leaving 2 bases not matched to a gene. Germline V gene sequence: CDR1 SGHNT, CDR2 YENEEA. Here the CDR3 reads CASSQGQGSGNTIYF. In DNA form, the CDR3 reads TGTGCCAGCAGCCAGGGACAGGGGTCTGGAAACACCATATATTTT.

This clone was recorded once. This chain connects TRBV4-1 to TRBJ2-5; D is perhaps TRBD2 (6 bases). The CDR3 loop spans 15 amino acids. Germline lookup yields CDR1 MGHRA and CDR2 YSYEKL. Deletions cut 1 base from V and 5 bases from J, with 14 bases between. CDR3 nucleotide sequence: TGCGCCAGCAGCCAAGCTCCGGCAGGGAGGGAGACCCAGTACTTC. Protein product: CASSQAPAGRETQYF.

This clone was observed a handful of times. The chain links TRBV14 to TRBJ1-3; D gene unclear. V was trimmed by 3 bases and J by 1 base, leaving 10 bases between them. The CDR3 consists of 15 residues. Germline CDR1 SGHDN, CDR2 FVKESK. CDR3 in DNA: TGTGCCAGCAGCCAGTTTCTGACGTCTGGAAACACCATATATTTT. Its protein is CASSQFLTSGNTIYF.

This clone was seen only once. V and J are TRBV30 and TRBJ2-3; D might be TRBD1 (5 bases). CDR3 length: 15 residues. The V and J ends lost 2 bases and 7 bases respectively, with 19 bases between them. Germline assignment: CDR1 GTSNPN and CDR2 SVGIG (reference sequence). CDR3 nucleotides: TGTGCCTGGAGTATAGGGGCCACAACACAAAATACGCAGTATTTT. Translation: CAWSIGATTQNTQYF.

This sequence joins TRBV15 and TRBJ2-7; D is unclear. V lost 0 bases, J lost 3 bases, and 9 bases lay in between. Germline CDR1 is LNHNV and CDR2 is YYDKDF (reference sequence). The length of the CDR3 is 14 residues. The DNA of the CDR3 is TGTGCCACCAGCAGAGATGTGGGTTACTACGAGCAGTACTTC. Translation gives CATSRDVGYYEQYF. The variable domain in full, with the rest retrieved from reference TRBV15 and TRBJ2-7, is DAMVIQNPRYQVTQFGKPVTLSCSQTLNHNVMYWYQQKSSQAPKLLFHYYDKDFNNEADTPDNFQSRRPNTSFCFLDIRSPGLGDTAMYLCATSRDVGYYEQYFGPGTRLTVT.

The chain has TRBV2 and TRBJ1-6, with a possible D match to TRBD1 (6 bases). Germline CDR1 and CDR2: SNHLY and FYNNEI. The V end was cut by 8 bases, the J end by 8 bases, with 10 bases between. This CDR3 is built from 12 residues. The CDR3 loop reads CASLQGYSPLHF. For the CDR3, the DNA is TGTGCCAGCCTACAGGGTTATTCACCCCTCCACTTT.

The gene calls are TRBV5-1 and TRBJ1-1; D not certain. In germline, CDR1 is SGHRS, CDR2 YFSETQ. V lost 1 base to trimming and J lost 4 bases, with 11 bases between them. CDR3 length: 14 residues. Here the CDR3 DNA reads TGCGCCAGCAGCTTGTGGCCGGAGAGCACTGAAGCTTTCTTT. It specifies CASSLWPESTEAFF.

The J gene is TRBJ1-4, the V gene TRBV5-1; a possible D gene is TRBD1 (6 bases). This CDR3 is built from 15 residues. Trimming shortened V by 4 bases and J by 5 bases, and 15 bases separated the two germline ends. Germline V gene lookup returns CDR1 SGHRS and CDR2 YFSETQ. This CDR3 reads CASSKRTVENEKLFF. Here the CDR3 DNA reads TGCGCCAGCAGCAAACGGACAGTAGAGAATGAAAAACTGTTTTTT. Filled out from reference TRBV5-1 and TRBJ1-4, the complete variable domain reads KAGVTQTPRYLIKTRGQQVTLSCSPISGHRSVSWYQQTPGQGLQFLFEYFSETQRNKGNFPGRFSGRQFSNSRSEMNVSTLELGDSALYLCASSKRTVENEKLFFGSGTQLSVL.

The chain carries TRBV19 and TRBJ1-2; 8 bases are a match to TRBD1. CDR1 LNHDA and CDR2 SQIVND come from the germline V gene (reference sequence). The J segment lost 6 bases and the V segment lost 6 bases, leaving 9 bases of the junction unmatched. There are 14 residues in the CDR3. The CDR3 DNA follows: TGTGCCAGTAGGGCGGACAGGGTTTCGGATGGCTACACCTTC. This encodes CASRADRVSDGYTF.

This chain connects TRBV5-6 to TRBJ2-7, with D unresolved. The ends were cut back, 4 bases at V and 3 bases at J, with 14 bases in the middle. The V gene's germline CDR1 is SGHDT and CDR2 YYEEEE. The CDR3 totals 14 residues. CDR3 amino acids: CASSPSATYYEQYF. CDR3 nucleotide sequence: TGTGCCAGCAGCCCCTCGGCCACTTACTACGAGCAGTACTTC.

This chain links TRBV7-9 with TRBJ2-3; no reliable D call. There are 13 residues in the CDR3. Germline V CDR1 and CDR2: SEHNR, FQNEAQ (reference sequence). Between the trimmed V and J ends, which lost 7 bases and 6 bases, there was a span of 14 bases. The CDR3 loop reads CASTPERGDTQYF. In DNA, the CDR3 is TGTGCCAGCACCCCGGAAAGAGGTGATACGCAGTATTTT.

The chain carries TRBV5-1 and TRBJ1-1; D gene uncertain. The CDR3 loop spans 15 amino acids. In germline, CDR1 is SGHRS, CDR2 YFSETQ. V gave up 0 bases and J gave up 0 bases, with 9 bases separating them. Written as DNA, the CDR3 is TGCGCCAGCAGCTTGGAGTCAGAACTGAACACTGAAGCTTTCTTT. Its translation: CASSLESELNTEAFF.

This chain links TRBV4-2 with TRBJ2-7, with D perhaps matching TRBD2 (7 bases). V was pared by 0 bases and J by 3 bases, with 15 bases between. The CDR3 extends over 16 amino acids. CDR1 is LGHNA and CDR2 is YNFKEQ in the germline V gene. The CDR3 sequence: CASSQDLGRGDYEQYF. Written as DNA, the CDR3 is TGTGCCAGCAGCCAAGATTTGGGGAGGGGGGACTACGAGCAGTACTTC.

The CDR3 nucleotides are TGTGCCAGCAGGAACAGGAGGGGGAAGGAAAAACTGTTTTTT. Protein product: CASRNRRGKEKLFF. The chain couples TRBV2 to TRBJ1-4, with a weak D call TRBD1 (6 bases). Germline CDR1 reads SNHLY; CDR2 reads FYNNEI. V lost 6 bases and J lost 8, with 16 bases in between. The CDR3 has 14 amino acids.

Details on this clone: Other DNA sequences in the same sample also yield this CDR3. The chain couples TRBV19 to TRBJ1-5; 8 bases align to TRBD1. Looked up from germline, CDR1 is LNHDA and CDR2 is SQIVND (reference sequence). After removal of 6 bases from V and 4 bases from J, the junction contained 5 bases not matched to a gene. This CDR3 contains 14 residues. The CDR3 loop is CASRRQGSNQPQHF. The CDR3 DNA follows: TGTGCCAGTAGGAGACAGGGGTCAAATCAGCCCCAGCATTTT.

This sequence joins TRBV11-1 and TRBJ1-1; D unclear. The CDR3 runs to 12 residues. Trimming stripped 5 bases from V and 4 bases from J, with 8 bases between. In germline, CDR1 is SGHAT, CDR2 FQDESV (reference sequence). The CDR3 region is CASSPKGTEAFF. DNA for the CDR3: TGTGCCAGCAGCCCCAAGGGCACTGAAGCTTTCTTT.

V gene TRBV5-1 combines with J gene TRBJ1-1, with a possible D match to TRBD1 (6 bases). With 3 bases removed from V and 0 bases from J, the gap between germline ends came to 15 bases. The CDR3 runs 16 residues. The germline CDR1 and CDR2 sequences are SGHRS and YFSETQ. The CDR3 DNA is TGCGCCAGCAGCTCGGATACAGGGTTGGTGAACACTGAAGCTTTCTTT. Its protein is CASSSDTGLVNTEAFF.

The genes are TRBV29-1 and TRBJ1-2, with 9 bases identical to TRBD1. CDR3 length: 13 amino acids. Germline assignment: CDR1 SQVTM and CDR2 ANQGSEA. With V trimmed by 7 bases and J by 5 bases, 8 bases remained unmatched. CDR3 in amino acids: CSGYRGRGYGYTF. CDR3 DNA: TGCAGCGGGTACAGGGGGCGCGGGTATGGCTACACCTTC. The whole variable domain, filled in from reference TRBV29-1 and TRBJ1-2, reads SAVISQKPSRDICQRGTSLTIQCQVDSQVTMMFWYRQQPGQSLTLIATANQGSEATYESGFVIDKFPISRPNLTFSTLTVSNMSPEDSSIYLCSGYRGRGYGYTFGSGTRLTVV.

This sequence joins TRBV11-2 and TRBJ1-3; 9 nucleotides align to TRBD1. Looked up from germline, CDR1 is SGHAT and CDR2 is FQNNGV. Trimming removed 5 bases from V and 0 bases from J; junction bases left unmatched: 5. This CDR3 is 16 amino acids long. The CDR3 DNA sequence: TGTGCCAGCAGCGCGACAGGGGGAAGCTCTGGAAACACCATATATTTT. This sequence encodes CASSATGGSSGNTIYF.

The chain employs TRBV4-1 and TRBJ2-3, with 8 bases matching TRBD2. Trimming removed 2 bases from V and 5 bases from J; junction bases left unmatched: 9. The CDR3 is made up of 16 amino acids. Germline CDR1 and CDR2: MGHRA and YSYEKL. CDR3 residues: CASSQRAGGLGDTQYF. The CDR3 DNA follows: TGCGCCAGCAGCCAACGGGCGGGGGGCCTTGGAGATACGCAGTATTTT.

V is TRBV18 and J is TRBJ1-4; D is ambiguous. The germline V gene has CDR1 KGHSH and CDR2 LQKENI. Trimming stripped 0 bases from V and 4 bases from J, with 15 bases between. The CDR3 spans 17 residues. The CDR3 nucleotides are TGTGCCAGCTCACCACCCGACACGCGCCCAATTAATGAAAAACTGTTTTTT. Translation gives CASSPPDTRPINEKLFF.

V is TRBV2 and J is TRBJ2-7, with a weak D call TRBD1 (5 bases). Trimming pared 5 bases from V and 2 bases from J, leaving 16 bases between. The V gene's germline CDR1 is SNHLY and CDR2 FYNNEI. The CDR3 contains 15 residues. The CDR3 reads CASSLGPYRPYEQYF. As DNA, the CDR3 is TGTGCCAGCAGTCTGGGGCCCTATAGACCCTACGAGCAGTACTTC. Variable domain in full (rest from reference TRBV2 and TRBJ2-7): EPEVTQTPSHQVTQMGQEVILRCVPISNHLYFYWYRQILGQKVEFLVSFYNNEISEKSEIFDDQFSVERPDGSNFTLKIRSTKLEDSAMYFCASSLGPYRPYEQYFGPGTRLTVT.

The chain carries TRBV15 and TRBJ2-7, with D tentatively TRBD1 or TRBD2 (5 bases each). The CDR3 is 15 residues long. Trimming took off 0 bases at V and 0 bases at J, with 9 bases between the two ends. From germline, CDR1 is LNHNV and CDR2 YYDKDF (reference sequence). The CDR3 loop reads CATSREGTFSYEQYF. The CDR3 DNA reads TGTGCCACCAGCAGAGAAGGGACGTTCTCCTACGAGCAGTACTTC.

The rearrangement links TRBV4-1 to TRBJ1-3; no clear D. CDR3 length equals 15 residues. Per the germline V gene, CDR1 is MGHRA and CDR2 is YSYEKL. V was clipped by 1 base and J by 4 bases, with 11 bases between them. The CDR3: CASSQGRTLGNTIYF. The CDR3 nucleotides are TGCGCCAGCAGCCAAGGACGAACATTAGGAAACACCATATATTTT.

This rearrangement joins TRBV7-8 to TRBJ1-2; D uncertain. Trimming left V 5 bases short and J 5 bases short, with 21 bases between. The germline CDR1 and CDR2 sequences are SGHVS and FQNEAQ. The CDR3 is made up of 16 amino acids. This CDR3 reads CASSPSEISRVYGYTF. The CDR3 DNA is TGTGCCAGCAGCCCATCTGAGATTTCCCGCGTATATGGCTACACCTTC.

V and J are TRBV11-3 and TRBJ1-4; D is perhaps TRBD1 (6 bases). The CDR3 has 14 amino acids. Germline V lookup: CDR1 SGHNT, CDR2 YENEEA. V was cut by 6 bases and J by 6 bases, with 14 bases left in between. The CDR3 region is CASSREGDDEKLFF. CDR3 coding DNA: TGTGCCAGCAGTCGAGAGGGGGATGATGAAAAACTGTTTTTT.